Each of the 26 T cell receptor beta chains below was sequenced from the same sample in a study of T cell responses to AZD1222 COVID-19 vaccine. The method was immunoSEQ multiplex PCR; TCRdb's version includes in-frame clones alone and lacks a portion of them. The sample has about 120,000 clones; roughly 92% are singletons. The specimen was peripheral blood, collected on day 0 of AZD1222 vaccination. The receptors derive from an adult in good health.

The V call is TRBV24-1, the J call TRBJ1-2, with 8 bases identical to TRBD1. The J segment lost 8 bases and the V segment lost 4 bases, leaving 2 bases of the junction unmatched. The CDR3 runs 12 residues. Germline CDR1 reads KGHDR; CDR2 reads SFDVKD. CDR3 coding DNA: TGTGCCACCAGTGAGCGGACAGGGGGCTACACCTTC. Encoded protein: CATSERTGGYTF.

The chain combines TRBV14 with TRBJ1-4; 8 positions match TRBD1. CDR1 and CDR2 from the germline V gene are SGHDN and FVKESK. This CDR3 has 12 residues. V was clipped by 6 bases and J by 10 bases; unmatched bases: 4. In DNA form, the CDR3 reads TGTGCCAGCAGTGTGACAGGGGTAAAACTGTTTTTT. Translating it yields CASSVTGVKLFF.

The V and J genes are TRBV6-2 or TRBV6-3 and TRBJ1-5; D gene unclear. Trimming took off 5 bases at V and 4 bases at J, with 15 bases between the two ends. The CDR3 is made up of 15 amino acids. In germline, CDR1 is MNHEY, CDR2 SVGEGT. CDR3 nucleotides: TGTGCCAGCAGTAGCGGGCCGACTGATAATCAGCCCCAGCATTTT. This sequence encodes CASSSGPTDNQPQHF.

The J gene is TRBJ2-3, the V gene TRBV9; 9 bases line up with TRBD2. V gave up 3 bases and J gave up 1 base; unmatched junction bases: 6. Germline V gene sequence: CDR1 SGDLS, CDR2 YYNGEE. The length of the CDR3 is 16 residues. CDR3 bases: TGTGCCAGCAGCGCCTTAGCGGGGGTTGGCACAGATACGCAGTATTTT. Amino acids: CASSALAGVGTDTQYF. Supplemented by reference TRBV9 and TRBJ2-3, the full variable domain reads DSGVTQTPKHLITATGQRVTLRCSPRSGDLSVYWYQQSLDQGLQFLIQYYNGEERAKGNILERFSAQQFPDLHSELNLSSLELGDSALYFCASSALAGVGTDTQYFGPGTRLTVL.

V gene TRBV4-1 combines with J gene TRBJ2-4; D call uncertain. The CDR3 extends over 16 amino acids. Germline-derived CDR1 and CDR2 are MGHRA and YSYEKL. V was trimmed by 4 bases and J by 0 bases, leaving 13 bases between them. As DNA, the CDR3 is TGCGCCAGCAGCCCCTTGGACGGTCTAGCCAAAAACATTCAGTACTTC. Encoded protein: CASSPLDGLAKNIQYF.

This chain links TRBV9 with TRBJ1-3, with 9 bases identical to TRBD1. Looked up from germline, CDR1 is SGDLS and CDR2 is YYNGEE. V was clipped by 0 bases and J by 1 base; unmatched bases: 8. The CDR3 is made up of 18 amino acids. The CDR3 loop is CASSVVPPGQGSGNTIYF. As DNA, the CDR3 is TGTGCCAGCAGCGTAGTTCCACCGGGACAGGGTTCTGGAAACACCATATATTTT.

This sequence joins TRBV27 and TRBJ1-2, with D possibly TRBD1 on 6 matching bases. Trimming removed 6 bases at V and 6 bases at J, with 14 bases between. There are 13 residues in the CDR3. Germline assignment: CDR1 MNHEY and CDR2 SMNVEV (reference sequence). CDR3 residues: CASSRDRTDGYTF. CDR3 bases: TGTGCCAGCAGCCGAGACAGGACCGATGGCTACACCTTC.

The genes are TRBV5-1 and TRBJ2-7; 8 nucleotides align to TRBD1. The germline V gene encodes CDR1 SGHRS and CDR2 YFSETQ. The CDR3 spans 14 residues. Trimming cost V 4 bases and J 1 base; bases outside gene matches: 4. The CDR3 reads CASSPDRVSYEQYF. CDR3 coding DNA: TGCGCCAGCAGCCCGGACAGGGTGTCCTACGAGCAGTACTTC.

The gene calls are TRBV7-2 and TRBJ1-1, with D unclear. The CDR3 consists of 15 residues. CDR1 is SGHTA, CDR2 FQGNSA, per germline. The ends were cut back, 1 base at V and 1 base at J, with 10 bases in the middle. The CDR3 loop reads CASSLDPVPNTEAFF. The CDR3 coding sequence is TGTGCCAGCAGCTTAGATCCGGTACCGAACACTGAAGCTTTCTTT.

The chain links TRBV18 to TRBJ1-4; TRBD1 might be the D (5 bases). CDR3 length: 16 residues. Trimming took 0 bases from V and 3 from J, leaving 11 bases between them. Germline CDR1 reads KGHSH; CDR2 reads LQKENI. The CDR3, as DNA: TGTGCCAGCTCACCACCTCATGCAGGGTCTAATGAAAAACTGTTTTTT. Protein: CASSPPHAGSNEKLFF.

The chain joins TRBV7-2 to TRBJ1-6; D is unresolved. Per germline, CDR1 SGHTA and CDR2 FQGNSA. CDR3 length equals 15 residues. V lost 5 bases and J 0 bases, leaving 8 bases between the germline ends. The CDR3 loop is CASSPQSSYNSPLHF. Written as DNA, the CDR3 is TGTGCCAGCAGCCCACAAAGCTCCTATAATTCACCCCTCCACTTT.

The V and J genes are TRBV19 and TRBJ2-1; TRBD2 aligns across 9 bases. J was trimmed by 0 bases and V by 4 bases; bases with no gene match: 19. The germline CDR1 and CDR2 sequences are LNHDA and SQIVND (reference sequence). The CDR3 spans 21 residues. CDR3 region: CASSTPRGGKTSGTSYNEQFF. The CDR3 coding sequence is TGTGCCAGTAGTACACCCCGAGGGGGTAAGACTAGCGGAACCTCCTACAATGAGCAGTTCTTC.

The rearrangement joins TRBV6-6 to TRBJ1-3; unclear D gene. The CDR3 sequence is 12 residues long. Germline V gene lookup returns CDR1 MNHNY and CDR2 SVGAGI (reference sequence). V was shortened by 7 bases and J by 1 base, with 5 bases between the two germline ends. CDR3 sequence: CASTTSGNTIYF. DNA of the CDR3: TGTGCCAGCACAACTTCTGGAAACACCATATATTTT.

This clone was observed a single time. This chain links TRBV9 with TRBJ1-4; unclear D gene. The CDR3 totals 13 residues. Germline V CDR1 and CDR2: SGDLS, YYNGEE. Deletions cut 3 bases from V and 6 bases from J, with 9 bases between. The CDR3 DNA reads as TGTGCCAGCAGCGACGGACGGGATGAAAAACTGTTTTTT. This encodes CASSDGRDEKLFF.

This clone was found a few times. The chain has TRBV24-1 and TRBJ1-5, with D perhaps matching TRBD1 (6 bases). Trimming pared 5 bases from V and 6 bases from J, leaving 10 bases between. The CDR3 runs 13 residues. The germline V gene has CDR1 KGHDR and CDR2 SFDVKD. CDR3 protein: CATSVRGLQPQHF. The CDR3 bases are TGTGCCACCAGTGTTCGGGGGCTTCAGCCCCAGCATTTT.

V and J are TRBV24-1 and TRBJ2-1, with TRBD1 identical over 7 bases. V lost 4 bases and J lost 5; bases outside the gene matches: 10. CDR1 and CDR2 from the germline V gene are KGHDR and SFDVKD. The CDR3 runs 16 residues. CDR3 residues: CATSDFRDRGNNEQFF. The CDR3 coding sequence is TGTGCCACCAGTGACTTCCGGGACAGAGGGAACAATGAGCAGTTCTTC.

The genes are TRBV7-2 and TRBJ2-7; 7 bases map to TRBD1. The CDR3 covers 12 residues. With V trimmed by 6 bases and J by 5 bases, 4 bases remained unmatched. Per germline, CDR1 SGHTA and CDR2 FQGNSA. This CDR3 is CASRTGVDEQYF. The CDR3 bases are TGTGCCAGCAGAACAGGGGTGGACGAGCAGTACTTC.

The genes are TRBV20-1 and TRBJ2-1; TRBD2 agrees at 8 bases. The CDR3 runs to 14 residues. Trimming cost V 3 bases and J 2 bases; bases outside gene matches: 3. In germline, CDR1 is DFQATT, CDR2 SNEGSKA (reference sequence). The CDR3 protein is CSASPGGPYNEQFF. The CDR3 nucleotides read TGCAGTGCTAGTCCGGGGGGGCCCTACAATGAGCAGTTCTTC.

V and J are TRBV28 and TRBJ2-7; either TRBD1 or TRBD2 may supply D (5 bases each). The germline V gene has CDR1 MDHEN and CDR2 SYDVKM. This CDR3 has 13 amino acids. V shed 0 bases and J shed 2 bases, with 5 bases lying between them. CDR3 DNA sequence: TGTGCCAGCAGTTTATGGGGACCCTACGAGCAGTACTTC. Translation: CASSLWGPYEQYF.

The rearrangement uses TRBV5-6 and TRBJ1-2, with D uncertain. Germline V gene sequence: CDR1 SGHDT, CDR2 YYEEEE. This CDR3 has 15 residues. Trimming removed 1 base from V and 4 bases from J, with 14 bases in between. The CDR3 reads CASSLTTRHGYGYTF. In DNA form, the CDR3 reads TGTGCCAGCAGCTTGACTACTCGACATGGCTATGGCTACACCTTC.

This chain uses TRBV25-1 with TRBJ1-1; D gene uncertain. Germline V gene data show CDR1 as MGHDK and CDR2 as SYGVNS. The length of the CDR3 is 13 residues. V lost 3 bases to trimming and J lost 8 bases, with 13 bases between them. The chain's CDR3 is CASSDGLAKEAFF. In DNA, the CDR3 is TGTGCCAGCAGTGACGGCTTGGCCAAGGAAGCTTTCTTT.

V is TRBV27 and J is TRBJ1-2; the D gene is possibly TRBD1 (5 bases). Germline CDR1 is MNHEY and CDR2 is SMNVEV (reference sequence). This CDR3 is 14 amino acids long. Between the trimmed V and J ends, which lost 0 bases and 6 bases, there was a span of 11 bases. CDR3 coding DNA: TGTGCCAGCAGTTTATCCCCCAGGGTGCATGGCTACACCTTC. Protein sequence: CASSLSPRVHGYTF.

V is TRBV2 and J is TRBJ1-1; the match to TRBD1 covers 7 bases. Germline loops: CDR1 SNHLY, CDR2 FYNNEI. The CDR3 length is 13 residues. V was pared by 7 bases and J by 4 bases, with 6 bases of the junction left unmatched. CDR3 protein: CASIKQGSTEAFF. For the CDR3, the DNA is TGTGCCAGCATAAAACAGGGGAGCACTGAAGCTTTCTTT.

The chain is built from TRBV7-6 and TRBJ1-3, with a tentative D call TRBD1 (5 bases). The germline V and J ends were trimmed by 5 bases and 0 bases, with 17 bases remaining between them. The CDR3 length is 17 residues. Germline V CDR1 and CDR2: SGHVS, FNYEAQ. CDR3 amino acids: CASSQVRGPLSGNTIYF. In DNA, the CDR3 is TGTGCCAGCAGCCAGGTCCGGGGACCTCTCTCTGGAAACACCATATATTTT.

The chain recombines TRBV6-1 with TRBJ2-1, with 7 bases lining up with TRBD2. The junction had 6 bases not matched to a gene; V was cut back by 1 base and J by 9 bases. The CDR3 length is 14 residues. Germline CDR1 MNHNS, CDR2 SASEGT. DNA for the CDR3: TGTGCCAGCAGTGAAGACCGCGGGGGTCTTGAGCAGTTCTTC. Translation gives CASSEDRGGLEQFF.

A remark on this clone: The same CDR3 can be traced to other DNA sequences in this sample. V gene TRBV9 combines with J gene TRBJ1-5; 9 nucleotides align to TRBD1. Per the germline V gene, CDR1 is SGDLS and CDR2 is YYNGEE. J was trimmed by 4 bases and V by 0 bases; bases with no gene match: 2. This CDR3 has 15 amino acids. The CDR3 protein is CASSVGQGGNQPQHF. As DNA, the CDR3 is TGTGCCAGCAGCGTAGGACAGGGGGGGAATCAGCCCCAGCATTTT.